This T cell receptor beta chain was recorded in a study of T cells in Graves' hyperthyroidism and ophthalmopathy. Study-wide results and caveats: Blood also showed most of the thyroid clonotypes that were expanded above 0.001.

The investigators amplified TCR beta CDR3 regions from RNA transcripts. First-round RT-PCR targeting the TCR CDR3 was performed with the HTBI primer set. TCRdb redid the calling of the multiplex PCR reads with MiXCR, one entry per CDR3 protein. The sample shows hundreds of thousands of distinct CDR3 sequences, roughly 16% of them seen only once. About this clonotype itself: Its antigen is unknown.

Exclusion followed for patients with uncontrolled infection, other autoimmune disease, pregnancy or lactation. Germline CDR1 is LNHDA and CDR2 is SQIVND (reference sequence). Losses at the gene ends were 3 bases for V and 9 bases for J; bases not matched to a gene: 12. The CDR3 length is 16 residues. Input material: blood. V usage is TRBV19 and J usage is TRBJ2-1, with 9 bases aligning to TRBD2. The receptor comes from a woman aged 35 to 49 with Graves' ophthalmopathy. The CDR3 bases are TGTGCCAGTAGTATGGGGCGGGGGGGTGTGTCAGTTGAGCAGTTCTTC. The encoded protein is CASSMGRGGVSVEQFF.